The clone carrying this TCR beta chain appeared a single time. Deletions cut 3 bases from V and 4 bases from J, with 9 bases between. CDR1 SNHLY and CDR2 FYNNEI come from the germline V gene. This CDR3 spans 13 amino acids. Authors' data handling: Quantification of nucleated cells was approximated via reference gene primer amplification. Data came from immunoSEQ multiplex PCR; TCRdb stores just in-frame clones and leaves some out. The D gene and trimming were derived from the DNA, and the V and J assignments and clone size from that table. The sample has over 60,000 clones; about 85% are singletons. The sample comes from a study of blood T cell repertoires in COVID-19. Study-wide context: Researchers got acute and convalescent COVID-19 samples from the United States, Italy and Spain. PBMCs, B-cell-depleted T cells, or T cells were the source of the cDNA or gDNA that made up the material.

The origin of this receptor is a woman older than 75 with active or convalescent COVID-19. The V and J genes are TRBV2 and TRBJ1-2; no clear D gene. Sequencing was done on a sample of peripheral blood. The CDR3 DNA sequence: TGTGCCAGCAGTGAGGAGATAATCTATGGCTACACCTTC. Translation gives CASSEEIIYGYTF.